The rows below give T cell receptor beta chains drawn from one sample of a study of blood T cells in healthy people across ages. MiXCR, run by TCRdb on the 5' RACE reads, gives a single entry per CDR3 protein. Here the sample spans roughly 1.5 million distinct CDR3 sequences, approximately 42% being singletons. The sample comprised blood. These receptors all stem from a woman aged 18-35 years in good health. CDR3s include the opening cysteine and the closing phenylalanine or tryptophan. The order of the fields is D gene, clone size, J gene, CDR3 length, V gene, CDR3 protein, CDR3 DNA. A D gene is named only where the DNA matches it firmly. A clone size is listed for some rows: how often the clone was seen (once, few, many), or a class if it is expanded.

NA NA TRBJ1-5 15 TRBV6-2/TRBV6-3 CASSQTLFDNQPQHF TGTGCCAGCAGCCAGACATTATTTGACAATCAGCCCCAGCATTTT
NA NA TRBJ1-1 13 TRBV29-1 CSVERVANTEAFF TGCAGCGTTGAGCGGGTAGCGAACACTGAAGCTTTCTTT
NA few TRBJ2-4 16 TRBV13 CASSLGVGLAKNIQYF TGTGCCAGCAGCTTAGGAGTTGGGCTAGCCAAAAACATTCAGTACTTC
NA NA TRBJ2-1 14 TRBV12-3/TRBV12-4 CASSFVGSYNEQFF TGTGCCAGCAGTTTTGTCGGCTCCTACAATGAGCAGTTCTTC
TRBD1 NA TRBJ2-7 16 TRBV18 CASSPQRDRGSYEQYF TGTGCCAGCTCACCACAACGGGACAGGGGGTCCTACGAGCAGTACTTC
NA NA TRBJ2-7 14 TRBV5-5 CASSLDRAPYEQYF TGTGCCAGCAGCTTGGACAGGGCGCCCTACGAGCAGTACTTC
TRBD2 NA TRBJ2-1 15 TRBV19 CASSTRGGLYNEQFF TGTGCCAGTAGTACACGGGGGGGACTCTACAATGAGCAGTTCTTC
NA NA TRBJ2-1 13 TRBV4-3 CASSQDSGGEQFF TGCGCCAGCAGCCAAGATTCCGGCGGCGAGCAGTTCTTC
NA NA TRBJ2-5 13 TRBV2 CASLLATSYEQYF TGTGCCAGCCTCCTAGCGACAAGCTATGAGCAGTACTTC
NA NA TRBJ1-2 14 TRBV12-3/TRBV12-4 CASSSGRAYYGYTF TGTGCCAGCAGTTCGGGTAGAGCCTACTATGGCTACACCTTC
NA NA TRBJ1-4 17 TRBV4-1 CASSHLLRRPTNEKLFF TGCGCCAGCAGCCACCTCCTCCGACGGCCAACTAATGAAAAACTGTTTTTT
NA few TRBJ2-7 13 TRBV11-2 CASSTHTGYEQYF TGTGCCAGCAGCACCCACACAGGGTACGAGCAGTACTTC
NA NA TRBJ1-2 11 TRBV20-1 CSARDKVGYTF TGCAGTGCTAGAGATAAGGTTGGCTACACCTTC
NA NA TRBJ1-2 14 TRBV12-3/TRBV12-4 CASTSLLGTLDVTF TGTGCCAGCACCTCCCTCCTAGGCACCTTGGACGTCACCTTC
NA NA TRBJ1-2 15 TRBV12-3/TRBV12-4 CASSLTGSTNYGYTF TGTGCCAGCAGTTTGACAGGCTCTACTAACTATGGCTACACCTTC
TRBD2 NA TRBJ2-1 17 TRBV24-1 CATSDLSGTSGRDEQFF TGTGCCACCAGTGATTTGTCCGGGACTAGCGGGAGAGATGAGCAGTTCTTC
NA NA TRBJ1-5 17 TRBV23-1 CASSQTIGRRSNQPQHF TGCGCCAGCAGTCAAACGATCGGGCGGAGGAGCAATCAGCCCCAGCATTTT
TRBD2 NA TRBJ2-7 16 TRBV4-3 CASSQQSGSSDYEQYF TGCGCCAGCAGCCAACAGAGCGGGAGTAGCGACTACGAGCAGTACTTC
TRBD1 NA TRBJ2-7 14 TRBV20-1 CSADPGTGSYEQYF TGCAGTGCAGACCCGGGGACAGGGAGTTACGAGCAGTACTTC
NA few TRBJ1-1 13 TRBV29-1 CSVEFGGYTEAFF TGCAGCGTTGAATTTGGGGGATACACTGAAGCTTTCTTT
NA NA TRBJ2-2 14 TRBV9 CASSVGSLTGELFF TGTGCCAGCAGCGTAGGTAGTCTGACCGGGGAGCTGTTTTTT
NA many TRBJ2-7 12 TRBV28 CASSLLGREQYF TGTGCCAGCAGCTTATTGGGGCGCGAGCAGTACTTC
TRBD1 NA TRBJ1-5 14 TRBV10-3 CAISAGGPNQPQHF TGTGCCATCAGTGCAGGGGGACCCAATCAGCCCCAGCATTTT
TRBD1 few TRBJ2-7 14 TRBV6-6 CASNPGQGAYEQYF TGTGCCAGCAACCCGGGACAGGGGGCTTACGAGCAGTACTTC
NA NA TRBJ2-1 16 TRBV3-1 CASSLHESVSYNEQFF TGTGCCAGCAGCCTTCATGAAAGTGTCTCCTACAATGAGCAGTTCTTC
TRBD1 NA TRBJ1-1 16 TRBV11-2 CASSATSGTGGPEAFF TGTGCCAGCAGCGCTACTTCCGGGACAGGGGGTCCTGAAGCTTTCTTT
NA NA TRBJ2-1 18 TRBV7-3 CASSLTSSGPLFDNEQFF TGTGCCAGCAGCTTAACCTCTAGTGGGCCCTTGTTCGACAATGAGCAGTTCTTC
NA NA TRBJ2-3 11 TRBV20-1 CSAAEGNTQYF TGCAGTGCAGCAGAGGGAAATACGCAGTATTTT
TRBD1 few TRBJ2-2 15 TRBV5-1 CASSSDRVVAGELFF TGCGCCAGCAGCTCCGACAGGGTGGTGGCCGGGGAGCTGTTTTTT
TRBD2 few TRBJ2-7 14 TRBV6-2/TRBV6-3 CASSRRAGAYEQYF TGTGCCAGCAGTCGACGAGCGGGGGCCTACGAGCAGTACTTC
TRBD2 NA TRBJ2-1 14 TRBV29-1 CSVIPGLDNNEQFF TGCAGCGTGATACCGGGACTAGACAACAATGAGCAGTTCTTC
TRBD1 NA TRBJ1-6 16 TRBV13 CASSSRDRGFISPLHF TGTGCCAGCAGCTCACGGGACAGGGGGTTTATTTCACCCCTCCACTTT
NA few TRBJ1-1 13 TRBV6-6 CASSPDYNTEAFF TGTGCCAGCAGCCCGGATTACAACACTGAAGCTTTCTTT
NA NA TRBJ1-1 16 TRBV7-8 CASSPVTGRSNTEAFF TGTGCCAGCAGCCCAGTAACAGGGCGATCGAACACTGAAGCTTTCTTT
TRBD2 NA TRBJ2-1 15 TRBV29-1 CSVEGREGLYNEQFF TGCAGCGTTGAGGGCCGGGAGGGCCTCTACAATGAGCAGTTCTTC
NA NA TRBJ1-2 15 TRBV27 CASRPMGFVNYGYTF TGTGCCAGCAGACCTATGGGCTTTGTTAACTATGGCTACACCTTC
NA NA TRBJ2-7 15 TRBV7-2 CASSPNRTPSYEQYF TGTGCCAGCAGTCCTAATAGAACTCCCTCCTACGAGCAGTACTTC
NA NA TRBJ1-1 14 TRBV5-1 CASSLAPQNTEAFF TGCGCCAGCAGCTTGGCCCCACAGAACACTGAAGCTTTCTTT
NA NA TRBJ2-1 12 TRBV3-1 CASSQVGTRKFF TGTGCCAGCAGCCAAGTAGGGACCAGAAAGTTCTTC
TRBD1 NA TRBJ2-1 16 TRBV4-1 CASSLTTGGPYNEQFF TGCGCCAGCAGCCTTACGACAGGGGGCCCCTACAATGAGCAGTTCTTC
NA NA TRBJ2-5 14 TRBV28 CASSTDYRQETQYF TGTGCCAGCAGTACTGACTACCGACAAGAGACCCAGTACTTC
NA NA TRBJ2-1 19 TRBV28 CASSCLGSWDNCSYNEQFF TGTGCCAGCAGTTGCCTAGGAAGTTGGGACAACTGCTCCTACAATGAGCAGTTCTTC
NA few TRBJ2-3 16 TRBV12-3/TRBV12-4 CASSPAAGPSTDTQYF TGTGCCAGCAGCCCCGCCGCGGGGCCAAGCACAGATACGCAGTATTTT
NA few TRBJ2-7 14 TRBV14 CASSPRVDSYEQYF TGTGCCAGCAGCCCACGGGTGGATTCCTACGAGCAGTACTTC
NA many TRBJ2-7 13 TRBV4-3 CASSQEVAYEQYF TGCGCCAGCAGCCAAGAGGTAGCCTACGAGCAGTACTTC